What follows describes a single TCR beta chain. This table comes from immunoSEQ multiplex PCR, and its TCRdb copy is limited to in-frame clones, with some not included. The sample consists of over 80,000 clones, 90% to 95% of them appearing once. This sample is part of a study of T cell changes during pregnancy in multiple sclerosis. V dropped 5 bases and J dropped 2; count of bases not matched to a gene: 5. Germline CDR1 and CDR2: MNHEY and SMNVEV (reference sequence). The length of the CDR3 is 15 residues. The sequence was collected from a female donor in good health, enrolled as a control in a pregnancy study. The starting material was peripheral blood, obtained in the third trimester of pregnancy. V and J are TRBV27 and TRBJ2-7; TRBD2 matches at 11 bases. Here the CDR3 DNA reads TGTGCCAGCAGTCCCAGACTAGCGGGACCCTACGAGCAGTACTTC. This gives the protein CASSPRLAGPYEQYF.